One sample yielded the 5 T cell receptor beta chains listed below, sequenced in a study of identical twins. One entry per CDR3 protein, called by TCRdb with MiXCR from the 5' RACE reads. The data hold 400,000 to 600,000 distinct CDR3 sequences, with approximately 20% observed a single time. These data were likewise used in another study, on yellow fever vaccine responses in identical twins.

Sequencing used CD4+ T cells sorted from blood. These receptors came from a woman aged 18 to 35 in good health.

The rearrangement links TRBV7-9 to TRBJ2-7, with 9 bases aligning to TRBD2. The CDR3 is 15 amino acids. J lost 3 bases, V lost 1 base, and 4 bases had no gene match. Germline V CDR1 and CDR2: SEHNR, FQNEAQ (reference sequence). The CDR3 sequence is CASSLGGAGGYEQYF. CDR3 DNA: TGTGCCAGCAGCTTAGGCGGAGCGGGAGGCTACGAGCAGTACTTC.

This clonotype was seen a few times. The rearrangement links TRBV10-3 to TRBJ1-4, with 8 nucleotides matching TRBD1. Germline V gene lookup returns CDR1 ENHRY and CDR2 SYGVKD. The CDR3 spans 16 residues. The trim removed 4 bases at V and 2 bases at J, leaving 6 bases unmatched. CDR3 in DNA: TGTGCCATCAGTGGTACAGGGGGAACGACTAATGAAAAACTGTTTTTT. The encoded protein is CAISGTGGTTNEKLFF.

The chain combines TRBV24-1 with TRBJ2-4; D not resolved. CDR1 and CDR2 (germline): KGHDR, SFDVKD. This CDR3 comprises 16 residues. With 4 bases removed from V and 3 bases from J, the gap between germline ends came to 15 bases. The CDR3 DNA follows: TGTGCCACCAGTGACGGAAGCGTTTCAGGCAAAAACATTCAGTACTTC. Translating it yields CATSDGSVSGKNIQYF.

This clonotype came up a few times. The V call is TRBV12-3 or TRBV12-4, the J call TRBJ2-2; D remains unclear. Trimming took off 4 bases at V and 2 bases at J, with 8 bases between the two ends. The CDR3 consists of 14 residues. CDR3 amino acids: CASSWQENTGELFF. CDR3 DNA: TGTGCCAGCAGTTGGCAAGAAAACACCGGGGAGCTGTTTTTT.

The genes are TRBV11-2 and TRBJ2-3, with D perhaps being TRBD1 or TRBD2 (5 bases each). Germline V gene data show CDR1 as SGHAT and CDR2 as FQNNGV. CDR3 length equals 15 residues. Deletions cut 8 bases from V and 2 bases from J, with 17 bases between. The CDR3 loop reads CASASGTGHTDTQYF. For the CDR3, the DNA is TGTGCCAGCGCTTCCGGGACGGGGCACACAGATACGCAGTATTTT.